The 14 T cell receptor beta chains listed next were all sequenced from one sample in a study of control samples from healthy donors and cancer patients. Using immunoSEQ multiplex PCR, the repertoire was profiled, and TCRdb retains in-frame clones only, with some absent. The data hold about 220,000 clones, with around 94% observed a single time. Sequenced material: blood. The receptor set was obtained from a man in his forties or fifties in good health.

The chain is built from TRBV2 and TRBJ1-1; 7 bases match TRBD1. Germline CDR1 is SNHLY and CDR2 is FYNNEI. The V and J ends lost 7 bases and 4 bases, in that order; junction bases with no gene match: 3. CDR3 size: 12 residues. The CDR3 sequence: CASTAGGTEAFF. Written as DNA, the CDR3 is TGTGCCAGCACCGCAGGGGGCACTGAAGCTTTCTTT.

J is TRBJ2-2 and V is TRBV10-1, with D possibly TRBD1 on 6 matching bases. The CDR3 consists of 13 residues. Germline V gene sequence: CDR1 WNHNN, CDR2 SYGVQD (reference sequence). V lost 6 bases to trimming and J lost 4 bases, with 9 bases between them. The CDR3 sequence: CASRGQSTGELFF. CDR3 DNA: TGCGCCAGCAGAGGACAGAGCACCGGGGAGCTGTTTTTT.

The genes are TRBV28 and TRBJ2-1; no firm D call. Between the trimmed V and J ends, which lost 6 bases and 13 bases, there was a span of 19 bases. This CDR3 comprises 13 residues. CDR1 MDHEN and CDR2 SYDVKM come from the germline V gene. The CDR3 protein is CASRLSNEAGQFF. DNA of the CDR3: TGTGCCAGCAGGCTGTCAAACGAGGCCGGACAGTTCTTC.

CDR3 DNA sequence: TGCGCCAGCAGCTTGGAACTGACAGGGGAGCTGTTTTTT. Encoded protein: CASSLELTGELFF. The chain joins TRBV5-1 to TRBJ2-2; no definite D call. Between the trimmed V and J ends, which lost 0 bases and 8 bases, there was a span of 8 bases. The CDR3 spans 13 residues. Germline V gene sequence: CDR1 SGHRS, CDR2 YFSETQ.

The chain employs TRBV18 and TRBJ2-6, with TRBD2 as a possible D gene (6 bases). The CDR3 has 17 residues. Deletions cut 2 bases from V and 4 bases from J, with 15 bases between. Germline assignment: CDR1 KGHSH and CDR2 LQKENI. The DNA of the CDR3 is TGTGCCAGCTCACCAACCCCTGGGGGGAGCGGGGCCAACGTCCTGACTTTC. Translated: CASSPTPGGSGANVLTF. The complete variable domain, with remaining parts taken from reference TRBV18 and TRBJ2-6, reads NAGVMQNPRHLVRRRGQEARLRCSPMKGHSHVYWYRQLPEEGLKFMVYLQKENIIDESGMPKERFSAEFPKEGPSILRIQQVVRGDSAAYFCASSPTPGGSGANVLTFGAGSRLTVL.

The chain carries TRBV5-4 and TRBJ1-6, with unresolved D. V lost 0 bases, J lost 8 bases, and 12 bases lay in between. Germline lookup yields CDR1 SGHNT and CDR2 YYREEE (reference sequence). This CDR3 has 15 residues. CDR3 region: CASSLDEFGDSPLHF. The CDR3 region has the DNA TGTGCCAGCAGCTTGGATGAGTTCGGAGATTCACCCCTCCACTTT. The full variable domain, its missing parts supplied by reference TRBV5-4 and TRBJ1-6, is ETGVTQSPTHLIKTRGQQVTLRCSSQSGHNTVSWYQQALGQGPQFIFQYYREEENGRGNFPPRFSGLQFPNYSSELNVNALELDDSALYLCASSLDEFGDSPLHFGNGTRLTVT.

A single count supports this clone. The rearrangement links TRBV2 to TRBJ1-5; D gene ambiguous. The V and J ends lost 2 bases and 0 bases respectively, with 8 bases between them. Germline V lookup: CDR1 SNHLY, CDR2 FYNNEI. The length of the CDR3 is 15 residues. The CDR3 nucleotides read TGTGCCAGCAGTGAAACAGCATATAGCAATCAGCCCCAGCATTTT. Its translation is CASSETAYSNQPQHF.

This clone came up once. J is TRBJ2-1 and V is TRBV5-4; 7 bases fit TRBD1. Germline V gene data show CDR1 as SGHNT and CDR2 as YYREEE (reference sequence). With V trimmed by 1 base and J by 2 bases, 6 bases remained unmatched. The CDR3 loop spans 16 amino acids. CDR3 nucleotides: TGTGCCAGCAGCTTGCCGACAGGGAGTACCTACAATGAGCAGTTCTTC. It specifies CASSLPTGSTYNEQFF.

The rearrangement links TRBV24-1 to TRBJ1-2; D remains unclear. CDR1 and CDR2 from the germline V gene are KGHDR and SFDVKD. The CDR3 runs 14 residues. The germline V and J ends were trimmed by 1 base and 3 bases, with 8 bases remaining between them. The CDR3 region has the DNA TGTGCCACCAGTGATTTTAGGACGGACTATGGCTACACCTTC. This codes for CATSDFRTDYGYTF.

This clone was counted a single time. V usage is TRBV4-1 and J usage is TRBJ1-2; no clear D. This CDR3 comprises 14 residues. Looked up from germline, CDR1 is MGHRA and CDR2 is YSYEKL. With 0 bases removed from V and 8 bases from J, the gap between germline ends came to 13 bases. The DNA of the CDR3 is TGCGCCAGCAGCCAAGAGAGAATACTGGGAGGCTACACCTTC. Encoded protein: CASSQERILGGYTF.

V is TRBV12-3 or TRBV12-4 and J is TRBJ1-2, with unresolved D. There are 12 residues in the CDR3. Trimming left V 8 bases short and J 8 bases short, with 15 bases between. This chain's CDR3 is CASYLAVGGYTF. The CDR3 DNA follows: TGTGCCAGCTACTTAGCAGTGGGGGGCTACACCTTC.

This clone occurred once. The rearrangement links TRBV12-3 or TRBV12-4 to TRBJ1-5; D ambiguous. V lost 6 bases and J 1 base, leaving 4 bases between the germline ends. This CDR3 is 12 amino acids long. The CDR3 here is CASRGSNQPQHF. The CDR3 coding sequence is TGTGCCAGCAGGGGAAGCAATCAGCCCCAGCATTTT.

The chain joins TRBV7-2 to TRBJ2-5; TRBD2 agrees at 11 bases. The V segment lost 3 bases and the J segment 7 bases; nucleotides outside the gene matches: 10. Germline CDR1 SGHTA, CDR2 FQGNSA. The CDR3 is 16 amino acids. Written as DNA, the CDR3 is TGTGCCAGCAGCTTGGTCTTAGCGGGGGGGGAAGTGACCCAGTACTTC. Translation gives CASSLVLAGGEVTQYF.

This chain links TRBV10-3 with TRBJ2-5, with TRBD1 matching 8 bases. Germline CDR1 reads ENHRY; CDR2 reads SYGVKD. Losses at the gene ends were 4 bases for V and 7 bases for J; bases not matched to a gene: 11. This CDR3 is 15 amino acids long. The CDR3 protein is CAISGTQGAPLTQYF. The DNA of the CDR3 is TGTGCCATCAGTGGAACCCAGGGGGCGCCCCTGACCCAGTACTTC.